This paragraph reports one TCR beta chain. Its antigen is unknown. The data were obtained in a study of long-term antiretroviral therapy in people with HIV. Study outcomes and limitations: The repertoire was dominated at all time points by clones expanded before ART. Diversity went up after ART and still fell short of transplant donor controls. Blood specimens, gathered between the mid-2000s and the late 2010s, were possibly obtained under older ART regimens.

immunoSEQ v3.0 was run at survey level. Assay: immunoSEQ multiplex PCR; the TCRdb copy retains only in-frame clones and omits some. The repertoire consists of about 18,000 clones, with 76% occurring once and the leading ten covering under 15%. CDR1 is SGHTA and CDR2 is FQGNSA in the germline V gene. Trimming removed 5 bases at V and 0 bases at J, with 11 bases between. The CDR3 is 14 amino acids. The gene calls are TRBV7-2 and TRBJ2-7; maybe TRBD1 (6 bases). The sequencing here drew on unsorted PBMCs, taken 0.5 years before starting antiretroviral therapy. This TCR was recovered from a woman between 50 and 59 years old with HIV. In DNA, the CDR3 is TGTGCCAGCAGCCTAACAGGGCTCTCCTACGAGCAGTACTTC. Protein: CASSLTGLSYEQYF.